The 5 T cell receptor beta chains presented below share a single source sample, sequenced in a study of early T cells in non-severe SARS-CoV-2 infection. TCRdb re-called the 5' RACE reads with MiXCR, one entry per CDR3 protein. The sample comprises tens of thousands of distinct CDR3 sequences, 10% to 15% of which are singletons, and 4.8% rests with the top ten. The sample consisted of whole blood. These receptors originate from an adult who was a healthcare worker with PCR-confirmed SARS-CoV-2 infection or an uninfected control (not recorded which).

The chain recombines TRBV7-9 with TRBJ2-1; the D is unclear. The CDR3 consists of 16 residues. V lost 0 bases and J lost 5, with 14 bases in between. CDR1 and CDR2 from the germline V gene are SEHNR and FQNEAQ (reference sequence). The CDR3 nucleotides are TGTGCCAGCAGCTTAGCGCGGAATAGCTACAACAATGAGCAGTTCTTC. Its protein is CASSLARNSYNNEQFF. The variable domain in full, with the rest retrieved from reference TRBV7-9 and TRBJ2-1, is DTGVSQNPRHKITKRGQNVTFRCDPISEHNRLYWYRQTLGQGPEFLTYFQNEAQLEKSRLLSDRFSAERPKGSFSTLEIQRTEQGDSAMYLCASSLARNSYNNEQFFGPGTRLTVL.

This clonotype was picked up many times. The chain joins TRBV5-1 to TRBJ1-2; 12 positions match TRBD1. CDR3 size: 16 residues. Trimming cost V 0 bases and J 6 bases; bases outside gene matches: 6. The germline V gene has CDR1 SGHRS and CDR2 YFSETQ. The CDR3 DNA follows: TGCGCCAGCAGCTTGGTCGGGACAGGGGGCGCCCATGGCTACACCTTC. Translated, it gives CASSLVGTGGAHGYTF.

This clonotype was seen a handful of times. V is TRBV12-3 or TRBV12-4 and J is TRBJ2-2; TRBD1 is a possible D gene (5 bases). The V end lost 8 bases, the J end lost 3 bases, and 7 bases lay between the germline ends. CDR3 length: 12 residues. The CDR3 coding sequence is TGTGCCAGCCTACAGGACACCGGGGAGCTGTTTTTT. Its translation: CASLQDTGELFF.

This chain uses TRBV10-1 with TRBJ2-1; 12 bases map to TRBD2. Trimming took 6 bases from V and 0 from J; bases not matched to a gene: 6. CDR1 and CDR2 from the germline V gene are WNHNN and SYGVQD (reference sequence). This CDR3 is 17 amino acids long. The CDR3 protein is CASSPGLAGVSYNEQFF. The DNA for the CDR3 is TGCGCCAGCAGCCCGGGACTAGCGGGTGTCTCCTACAATGAGCAGTTCTTC.

The V call is TRBV11-2, the J call TRBJ2-3; no clear D gene. The V gene lost 2 bases and the J gene lost 2 bases, with 14 bases spanning the gap. Germline V gene lookup returns CDR1 SGHAT and CDR2 FQNNGV. The CDR3 covers 16 residues. The CDR3 DNA reads TGTGCCAGCAGCTTAAGGGAACCCTCTACCACAGATACGCAGTATTTT. The encoded protein is CASSLREPSTTDTQYF.